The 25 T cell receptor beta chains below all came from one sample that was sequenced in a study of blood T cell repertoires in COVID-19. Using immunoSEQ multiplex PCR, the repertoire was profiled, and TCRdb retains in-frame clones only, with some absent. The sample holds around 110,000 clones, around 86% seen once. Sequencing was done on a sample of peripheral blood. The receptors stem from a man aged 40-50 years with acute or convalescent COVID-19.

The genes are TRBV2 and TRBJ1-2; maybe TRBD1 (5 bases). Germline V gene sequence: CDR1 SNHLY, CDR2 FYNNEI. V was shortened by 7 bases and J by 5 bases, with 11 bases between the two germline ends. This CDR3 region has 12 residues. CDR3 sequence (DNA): TGTGCCAGCATGGGCAGGGTGTATGGCTACACCTTC. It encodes CASMGRVYGYTF.

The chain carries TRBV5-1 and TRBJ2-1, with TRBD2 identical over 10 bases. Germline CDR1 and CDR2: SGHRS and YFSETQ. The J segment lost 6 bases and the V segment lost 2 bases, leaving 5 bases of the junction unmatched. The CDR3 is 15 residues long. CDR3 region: CASSLLLAGRNEQFF. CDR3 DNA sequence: TGCGCCAGCAGCTTATTACTAGCGGGACGCAATGAGCAGTTCTTC.

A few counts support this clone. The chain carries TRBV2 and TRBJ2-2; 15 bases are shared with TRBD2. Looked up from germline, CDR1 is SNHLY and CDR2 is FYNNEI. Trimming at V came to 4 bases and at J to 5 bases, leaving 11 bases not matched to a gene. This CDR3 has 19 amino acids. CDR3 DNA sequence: TGTGCCAGCAGTGGGGCCCGGACTAGCGGGAGGGGTGGTACCGGGGAGCTGTTTTTT. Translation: CASSGARTSGRGGTGELFF.

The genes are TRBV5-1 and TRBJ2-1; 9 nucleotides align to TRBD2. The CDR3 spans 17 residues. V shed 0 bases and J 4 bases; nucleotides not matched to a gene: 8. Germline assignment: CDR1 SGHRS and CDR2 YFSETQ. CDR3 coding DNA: TGCGCCAGCAGCTTGGGGATAGCGGGAGACCCATACAATGAGCAGTTCTTC. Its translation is CASSLGIAGDPYNEQFF.

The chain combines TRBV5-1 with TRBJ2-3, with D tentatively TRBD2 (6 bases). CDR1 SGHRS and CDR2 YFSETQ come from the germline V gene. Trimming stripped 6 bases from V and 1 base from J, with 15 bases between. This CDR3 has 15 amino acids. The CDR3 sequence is CASTPGDPRTDTQYF. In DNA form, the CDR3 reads TGCGCCAGCACCCCGGGGGACCCCCGCACAGATACGCAGTATTTT.

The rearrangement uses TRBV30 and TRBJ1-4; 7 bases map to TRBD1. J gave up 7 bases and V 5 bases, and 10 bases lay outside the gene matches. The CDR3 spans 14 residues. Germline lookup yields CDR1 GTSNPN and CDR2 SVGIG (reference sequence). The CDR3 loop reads CAWAQGGSGEKLFF. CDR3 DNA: TGTGCCTGGGCCCAAGGGGGCAGCGGTGAAAAACTGTTTTTT.

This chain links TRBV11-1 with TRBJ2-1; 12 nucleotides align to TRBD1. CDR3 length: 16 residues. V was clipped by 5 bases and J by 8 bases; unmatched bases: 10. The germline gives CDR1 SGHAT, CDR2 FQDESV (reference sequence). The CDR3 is CASSLQYGTGGDEQFF. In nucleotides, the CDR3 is TGTGCCAGCAGCCTTCAATATGGGACAGGGGGCGATGAGCAGTTCTTC.

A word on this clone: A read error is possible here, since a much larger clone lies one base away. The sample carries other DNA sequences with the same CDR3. The CDR3 sequence: CATSRDSGAGANVLTF. The CDR3 bases are TGTGCCACCAGCAGAGATTCAGGTGCTGGGGCCAATGTCCTGACTTTC. The J gene is TRBJ2-6, the V gene TRBV15; weak D call: TRBD1 (5 bases). Germline-derived CDR1 and CDR2 are LNHNV and YYDKDF (reference sequence). The CDR3 spans 16 residues.

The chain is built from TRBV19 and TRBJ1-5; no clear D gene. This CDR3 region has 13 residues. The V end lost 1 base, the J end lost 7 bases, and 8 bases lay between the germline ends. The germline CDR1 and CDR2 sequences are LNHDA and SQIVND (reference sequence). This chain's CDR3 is CASSIAQSQPQHF. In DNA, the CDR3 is TGTGCCAGTAGTATAGCCCAAAGCCAGCCCCAGCATTTT.

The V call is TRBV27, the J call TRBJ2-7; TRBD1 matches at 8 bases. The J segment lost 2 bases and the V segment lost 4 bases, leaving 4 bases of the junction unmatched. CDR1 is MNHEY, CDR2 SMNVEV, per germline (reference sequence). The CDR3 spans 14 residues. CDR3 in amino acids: CASSSTGAAYEQYF. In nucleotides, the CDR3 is TGTGCCAGCAGTTCGACAGGGGCAGCCTACGAGCAGTACTTC.

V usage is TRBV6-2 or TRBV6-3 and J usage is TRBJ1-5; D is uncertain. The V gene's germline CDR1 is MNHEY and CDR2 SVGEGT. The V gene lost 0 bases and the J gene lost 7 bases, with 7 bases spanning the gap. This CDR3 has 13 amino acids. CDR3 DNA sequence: TGTGCCAGCAGTTACTCAATCGGGCAGCCCCAGCATTTT. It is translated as CASSYSIGQPQHF.

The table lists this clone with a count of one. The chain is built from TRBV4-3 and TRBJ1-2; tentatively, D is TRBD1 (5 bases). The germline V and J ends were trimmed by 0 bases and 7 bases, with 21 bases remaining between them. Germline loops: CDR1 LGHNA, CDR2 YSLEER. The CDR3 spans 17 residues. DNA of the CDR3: TGCGCCAGCAGCCAAGATCTTGGGGGGGACTACTACTCTGGCTACACCTTC. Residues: CASSQDLGGDYYSGYTF.

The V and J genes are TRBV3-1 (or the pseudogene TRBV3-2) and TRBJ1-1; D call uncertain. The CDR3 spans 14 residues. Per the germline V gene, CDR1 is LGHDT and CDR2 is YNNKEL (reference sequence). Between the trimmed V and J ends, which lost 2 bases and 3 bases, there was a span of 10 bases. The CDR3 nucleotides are TGTGCCAGCAGCCAATGGTTCGGGGACACTGAAGCTTTCTTT. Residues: CASSQWFGDTEAFF.

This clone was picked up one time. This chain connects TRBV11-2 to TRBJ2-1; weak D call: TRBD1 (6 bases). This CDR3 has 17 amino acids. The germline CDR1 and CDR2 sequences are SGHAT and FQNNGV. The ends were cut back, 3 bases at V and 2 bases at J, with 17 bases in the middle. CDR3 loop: CASSLSPSGQTYNEQFF. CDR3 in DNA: TGTGCCAGCAGCTTGAGTCCCAGCGGACAGACCTACAATGAGCAGTTCTTC.

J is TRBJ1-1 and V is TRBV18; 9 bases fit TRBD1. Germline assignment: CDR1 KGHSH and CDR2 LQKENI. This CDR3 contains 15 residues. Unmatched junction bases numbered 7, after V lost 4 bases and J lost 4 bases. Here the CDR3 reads CASSRDRDYGTEAFF. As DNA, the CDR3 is TGTGCCAGCTCACGGGACAGGGATTACGGCACTGAAGCTTTCTTT.

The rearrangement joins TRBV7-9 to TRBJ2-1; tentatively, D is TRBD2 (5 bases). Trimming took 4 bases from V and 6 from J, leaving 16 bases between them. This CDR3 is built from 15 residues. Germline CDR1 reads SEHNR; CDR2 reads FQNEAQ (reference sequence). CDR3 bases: TGTGCCAGCAGCTCCGAATCCGGAGGAATCAATGAGCAGTTCTTC. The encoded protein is CASSSESGGINEQFF.

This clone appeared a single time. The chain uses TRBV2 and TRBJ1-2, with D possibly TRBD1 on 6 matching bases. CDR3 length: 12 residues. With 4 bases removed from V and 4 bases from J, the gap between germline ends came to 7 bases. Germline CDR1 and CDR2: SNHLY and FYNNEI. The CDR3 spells CASSARGYGYTF. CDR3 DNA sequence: TGTGCCAGCAGTGCCAGGGGCTATGGCTACACCTTC.

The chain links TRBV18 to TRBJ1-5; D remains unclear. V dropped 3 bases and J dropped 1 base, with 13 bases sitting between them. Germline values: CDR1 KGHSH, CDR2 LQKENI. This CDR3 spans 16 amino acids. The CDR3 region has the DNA TGTGCCAGCTCACCCGGGCCCCCGGGGAGCAATCAGCCCCAGCATTTT. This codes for CASSPGPPGSNQPQHF. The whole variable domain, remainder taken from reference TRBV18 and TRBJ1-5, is NAGVMQNPRHLVRRRGQEARLRCSPMKGHSHVYWYRQLPEEGLKFMVYLQKENIIDESGMPKERFSAEFPKEGPSILRIQQVVRGDSAAYFCASSPGPPGSNQPQHFGDGTRLSIL.

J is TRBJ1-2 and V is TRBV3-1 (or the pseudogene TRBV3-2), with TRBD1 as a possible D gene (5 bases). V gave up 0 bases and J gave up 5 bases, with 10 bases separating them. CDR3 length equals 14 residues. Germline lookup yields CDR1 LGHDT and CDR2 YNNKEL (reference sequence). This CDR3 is CASSQDSGAYGYTF. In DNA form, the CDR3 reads TGTGCCAGCAGCCAAGATAGCGGGGCTTATGGCTACACCTTC.

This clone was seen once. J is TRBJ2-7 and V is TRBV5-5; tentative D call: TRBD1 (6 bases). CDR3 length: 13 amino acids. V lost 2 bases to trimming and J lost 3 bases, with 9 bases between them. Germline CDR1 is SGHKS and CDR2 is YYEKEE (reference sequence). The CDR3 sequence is CASSLEQGYEQYF. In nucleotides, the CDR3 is TGTGCCAGCAGCTTAGAACAGGGCTACGAGCAGTACTTC.

The CDR3 DNA sequence: TGTGCCAGCAGCTTGTCCCGGACAGCCTACGAGCAGTACTTC. It yields the protein CASSLSRTAYEQYF. This chain joins TRBV7-2 and TRBJ2-7; possible D gene TRBD1, 6 bases. CDR1 and CDR2 (germline): SGHTA, FQGNSA. The V gene lost 3 bases and the J gene lost 2 bases, with 11 bases spanning the gap. The CDR3 spans 14 residues.

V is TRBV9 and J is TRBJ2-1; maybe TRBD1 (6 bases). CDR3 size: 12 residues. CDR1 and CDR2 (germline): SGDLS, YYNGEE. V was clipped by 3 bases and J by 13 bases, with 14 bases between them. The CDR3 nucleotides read TGTGCCAGCAGCGAGATACAGGGCCCTCAGTTCTTC. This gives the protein CASSEIQGPQFF.

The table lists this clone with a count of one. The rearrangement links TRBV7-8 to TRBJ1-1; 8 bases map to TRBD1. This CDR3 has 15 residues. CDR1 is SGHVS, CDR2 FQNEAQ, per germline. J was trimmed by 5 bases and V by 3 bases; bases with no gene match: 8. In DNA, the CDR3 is TGTGCCAGCAGCTTTCAGGGGGCGTTCAGTACTGAAGCTTTCTTT. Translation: CASSFQGAFSTEAFF.

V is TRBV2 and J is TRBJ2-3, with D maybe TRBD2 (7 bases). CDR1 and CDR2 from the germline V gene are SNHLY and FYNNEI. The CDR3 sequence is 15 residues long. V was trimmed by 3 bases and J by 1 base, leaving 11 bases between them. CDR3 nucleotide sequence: TGTGCCAGCAGTGAGGGGGCGGGAGGCACAGATACGCAGTATTTT. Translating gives CASSEGAGGTDTQYF.

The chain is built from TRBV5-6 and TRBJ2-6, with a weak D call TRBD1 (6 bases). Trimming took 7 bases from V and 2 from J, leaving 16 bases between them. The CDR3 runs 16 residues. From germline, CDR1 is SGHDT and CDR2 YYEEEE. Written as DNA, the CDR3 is TGTGCCAGCGCTGGGGCAGGGGTGGCTGGGGCCAACGTCCTGACTTTC. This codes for CASAGAGVAGANVLTF.